Listed below are T cell receptor beta chains from one sample, sequenced in a study. TCRdb re-analysed the RT-PCR reads in MiXCR, keeping a single row per CDR3 protein. The sample has 550,000 to 750,000 distinct CDR3 sequences; 14% are singletons. Sequencing was performed on memory CD4+ T cells from blood. The source is a female donor in good health, serving as a healthy control. The CDR3 runs from the conserved cysteine through the conserved F or W. Each record gives: J gene, V gene, D gene, clone size, CDR3 DNA, CDR3 protein. A D gene is named only where the DNA matches it firmly. The size entry is marked missing in some rows and otherwise reads once, few, many or a size class.

>TRBJ2-3|TRBV5-1|-|-
TGCGCCAGCAGCCCGGCCGGGCAGGACACAGATACGCAGTATTTT
CASSPAGQDTDTQYF
>TRBJ1-4|TRBV5-1|TRBD1|-
TGCGCCAGCAGCCCCGGGACAGGGTACGAAAAACTGTTTTTT
CASSPGTGYEKLFF
>TRBJ2-2|TRBV18|-|-
TGTGCCAGCTCACCAAGCGAGCCCGGGGAGCTGTTTTTT
CASSPSEPGELFF
>TRBJ2-7|TRBV12-5|-|-
TGTGCTAGTGGTTTGGACCCCCCGGGATACGAGCAGTACTTC
CASGLDPPGYEQYF
>TRBJ1-4|TRBV5-1|TRBD1|-
TGCGCCAGCAGCCCGTCGGGACAGGGGGCGGTAGGTGAAAAACTGTTTTTT
CASSPSGQGAVGEKLFF
>TRBJ1-5|TRBV28|-|many
TGTGCCAGCACCAGATTAGGGCCTCAGCCCCAGCATTTT
CASTRLGPQPQHF
>TRBJ2-1|TRBV7-2|-|-
TGTGCCAGCAGCCTTTTTGGCGGGACCTACAATGAGCAGTTCTTC
CASSLFGGTYNEQFF
>TRBJ1-5|TRBV29-1|-|many
TGCAGCGTTGAAGGGGAGGGTTACAATCAGCCCCAGCATTTT
CSVEGEGYNQPQHF
>TRBJ2-7|TRBV3-1|TRBD1|few
TGTGCCAGCACCCAGACAGGGGCCGAGCAGTACTTC
CASTQTGAEQYF
>TRBJ1-5|TRBV20-1|TRBD1|-
TGCAGTGCTAGACAGGGGGCGGTCGGCCAGCCCCAGCATTTT
CSARQGAVGQPQHF
>TRBJ2-5|TRBV20-1|TRBD2|-
TGCAGTGCTGGGACTAGCGGAATCCAAGAGACCCAGTACTTC
CSAGTSGIQETQYF
>TRBJ2-1|TRBV10-3|TRBD2|many
TGTGCCATCAGTAACCCTAGCGGGGTTTACAATGAGCAGTTCTTC
CAISNPSGVYNEQFF
>TRBJ2-1|TRBV7-9|-|-
TGTGCCAGCACCCCGGGTAGCGGAGCTTACAATGAGCAGTTCTTC
CASTPGSGAYNEQFF
>TRBJ2-3|TRBV20-1|TRBD2|-
TGCAGTGCCGGACGAGCGGGGTCCACAGATACGCAGTATTTT
CSAGRAGSTDTQYF
>TRBJ1-5|TRBV28|-|-
TGTGCCAGCAGGGGACTCCAGCTGGGTCAGCCCCAGCATTTT
CASRGLQLGQPQHF
>TRBJ2-5|TRBV5-6|-|many
TGTGCCAGCAGCTTGCGTTTTGGGCTGGCGGGACGCCAAGAGACCCAGTACTTC
CASSLRFGLAGRQETQYF
>TRBJ2-7|TRBV6-6|-|-
TGTGCCAGCAGCTTGGACTCTTCGGACGAGCAGTACTTC
CASSLDSSDEQYF
>TRBJ1-2|TRBV20-1|TRBD1|-
TGCAGTGCAATCACCCCGGGACAGTCGCATTCTAACTATGGCTACACCTTC
CSAITPGQSHSNYGYTF
>TRBJ1-4|TRBV6-6|-|-
TGTGCCAGCAGTACTGGGCAAGGATCTGAAAAACTGTTTTTT
CASSTGQGSEKLFF
>TRBJ2-7|TRBV5-1|-|many
TGCGCCAGCAGCTTGTCCGCAGGGTCCTACGAGCAGTACTTC
CASSLSAGSYEQYF
>TRBJ2-5|TRBV7-9|-|-
TGTGCCAGCAGCTTATTCGGGGGCGAAGAGACCCAGTACTTC
CASSLFGGEETQYF
>TRBJ2-1|TRBV29-1|-|few
TGCAGCGATGGCCGGGACGGAGGGAATGAGCAGTTCTTC
CSDGRDGGNEQFF
>TRBJ2-4|TRBV11-2|-|-
TGTGCCAGCACCTTATCTGAGGGACCTCTAGCCAAAAACATTCAGTACTTC
CASTLSEGPLAKNIQYF
>TRBJ1-5|TRBV9|-|-
TGTGCCAGCAGTTCACATGATAATCAGCCCCAGCATTTT
CASSSHDNQPQHF
>TRBJ2-1|TRBV3-1|-|few
TGTGCCAGCAGCCCTGCTTACAGGGACGGGAATGAGCAGTTCTTC
CASSPAYRDGNEQFF
>TRBJ1-5|TRBV6-1|-|few
TGTGCCAGCAGTGAAGGTTCGGGTTATAGCAATCAGCCCCAGCATTTT
CASSEGSGYSNQPQHF
>TRBJ2-1|TRBV5-8|-|-
TGTGCCAGCAGCTTGGAATGGAGGGGCAGCGATGAGCAGTTCTTC
CASSLEWRGSDEQFF
>TRBJ2-5|TRBV4-1|-|many
TGCGCCAGCAGCCAAGTTGCGACCACAGGCGGGGAGACCCAGTACTTC
CASSQVATTGGETQYF
>TRBJ2-7|TRBV4-2|TRBD1|-
TGTGCCAGCAGCCATTTACAGGGGAGCTCCTACGAGCAGTACTTC
CASSHLQGSSYEQYF
>TRBJ1-1|TRBV7-3|-|many
TGTGCCAGCAGCTTAACTGTTCAGGGACGAGCTTTCTTT
CASSLTVQGRAFF
>TRBJ2-3|TRBV3-1|-|-
TGTGCCAGCAGCCAAGGGAGGACTCAAACACGAGATACGCAGTATTTT
CASSQGRTQTRDTQYF
>TRBJ2-5|TRBV2|TRBD2|-
TGTGCCACCAAACTAGCGGGAGAGACCCAGTACTTC
CATKLAGETQYF
>TRBJ1-6|TRBV5-1|-|few
TGCGCCAGCAGCTTGGCTCAGGGGAATTCACCCCTCCACTTT
CASSLAQGNSPLHF
>TRBJ1-6|TRBV12-3/TRBV12-4|-|many
TGTGCCAGCAGTTTTTTTTCGAGAGTTGCACCCCTCCACTTT
CASSFFSRVAPLHF